The present T cell receptor beta chain was sequenced within a study of T cell changes during pregnancy in multiple sclerosis. The germline CDR1 and CDR2 sequences are SEHNR and FQNEAQ (reference sequence). The length of the CDR3 is 14 residues. TCRdb's table, derived via immunoSEQ multiplex PCR, lists solely in-frame clones and lacks some. The data hold tens of thousands of clones, with 90% observed a single time. The sample here was CD8+ T cells from peripheral blood mononuclear cells, taken in the first trimester of pregnancy. The sequence was obtained from a female donor with multiple sclerosis, enrolled in a pregnancy study. V and J are TRBV7-9 and TRBJ1-5; D is possibly TRBD1 (5 bases). The CDR3 nucleotides are TGTGCATCCGGCGGGGCTTATAGCAATCAGCCCCAGCATTTT. It codes for CASGGAYSNQPQHF.